This T cell receptor beta chain was recorded in a study of CD8+CD57+ T cells in acquired aplastic anemia. Study-level information: The mean DNA yield obtained from sorted CD4+ and CD8+ cells came to roughly 3.4 ug. Healthy donor sequencing depth: 9 million to 10.8 million CD4+, about 12 million CD8+ reads. Regarding the study as a whole: Patients and controls were found to share approximately 31 CD8+ CDR3 sequences. CD8+ Simpson's diversity showed no significant patient-control difference.

Researchers used genomic DNA as the template to profile TCR beta VDJ and CDR3. From the reads, TCRdb called clonotypes with MiXCR, one entry per CDR3 protein. This sample has some 220,000 distinct CDR3 sequences, with 34% found just once. In regard to this clonotype: Its antigen remains unidentified.

Germline V gene lookup returns CDR1 LNHDA and CDR2 SQIVND (reference sequence). V dropped 6 bases and J dropped 9 bases, with 15 bases sitting between them. The CDR3 runs 13 residues. Sequencing was performed on sorted CD4+, CD8+, or CD8+CD57+ T cells (not recorded which) from PBMCs. The TCR comes from a human donor in good health, serving as a control. V is TRBV19 and J is TRBJ2-4; TRBD1 or TRBD2 may be the D gene (5 bases each). In DNA form, the CDR3 reads TGTGCCAGTAGGATGGGGGTCGAAAGCATTCAGTACTTC. As protein: CASRMGVESIQYF.